These 30 T cell receptor beta chains share one sample of origin, sequenced in a study of T cell repertoires in cytomegalovirus infection. No antigens are known for them. TCRdb called the reads again in MiXCR, with one record for every CDR3 protein. The table records approximately 990,000 distinct CDR3 sequences, approximately 33% of them present only once. The material was cultured CD8+ T cells from PBMCs, obtained from culture after CMV antigen stimulation. All receptors derive from a human donor in good health (CMV status not recorded). Some clones in this sample may be carry-over from other donors' samples.

In DNA form, the CDR3 reads TGTGCTAGTGGTTCCCCCCCGACTAGCGGGGGTGTTCATGAGCAGTTCTTC. It is translated as CASGSPPTSGGVHEQFF. J is TRBJ2-1 and V is TRBV12-5; 12 bases align to TRBD2. This CDR3 has 17 residues. Germline V gene lookup returns CDR1 LGHNT and CDR2 FRNRAP. Trimming at V came to 4 bases and at J to 8 bases, leaving 12 bases not matched to a gene.

In this sample, this clonotype turned up many times. The chain has TRBV15 and TRBJ2-1; D call uncertain. V was cut by 0 bases and J by 0 bases, with 9 bases left in between. This CDR3 comprises 16 residues. The germline V gene encodes CDR1 LNHNV and CDR2 YYDKDF (reference sequence). The DNA for the CDR3 is TGTGCCACCAGCAGAGATTTAGGGTTCTCCTACAATGAGCAGTTCTTC. Translating it yields CATSRDLGFSYNEQFF.

CDR3 sequence: CSVEGRGQGQTGELFF. Here the CDR3 DNA reads TGCAGCGTTGAAGGTCGTGGACAGGGGCAGACCGGGGAGCTGTTTTTT. The chain recombines TRBV29-1 with TRBJ2-2; 9 positions agree with TRBD1. Germline V gives CDR1 SQVTM, CDR2 ANQGSEA. Unmatched junction bases numbered 8, after V lost 1 base and J lost 5 bases. The CDR3 loop spans 16 amino acids.

The chain uses TRBV6-5 and TRBJ2-2; weak D call: TRBD2 (5 bases). This CDR3 is built from 14 residues. Trimming stripped 0 bases from V and 7 bases from J, with 9 bases between. The germline CDR1 and CDR2 sequences are MNHEY and SVGAGI. The CDR3 here is CASSYSRDFGELFF. CDR3 bases: TGTGCCAGCAGTTACTCGAGGGATTTCGGGGAGCTGTTTTTT.

This clonotype turned up a few times. The CDR3 sequence: CASSADRGRNQPQHF. In DNA, the CDR3 is TGTGCCAGCAGTGCCGACAGGGGTAGGAATCAGCCCCAGCATTTT. The V and J genes are TRBV12-3 or TRBV12-4 and TRBJ1-5; 8 bases match TRBD1. The trim removed 5 bases at V and 4 bases at J, leaving 7 bases unmatched. This CDR3 has 15 residues.

The rearrangement uses TRBV5-1 and TRBJ2-1, with D possibly TRBD2 on 6 matching bases. The CDR3 sequence is 16 residues long. Trimming removed 2 bases from V and 0 bases from J, with 12 bases in between. Per the germline V gene, CDR1 is SGHRS and CDR2 is YFSETQ. DNA for the CDR3: TGCGCCAGCAGCTTTGGGCGGGGTGGCTCCTACAATGAGCAGTTCTTC. It encodes CASSFGRGGSYNEQFF.

Many counts were recorded for this clonotype. This chain connects TRBV7-2 to TRBJ2-1; TRBD1 matches 9 bases. Germline assignment: CDR1 SGHTA and CDR2 FQGNSA. J lost 4 bases, V lost 5 bases, and 9 bases had no gene match. The CDR3 length is 16 residues. CDR3 nucleotides: TGTGCCAGCAGCACCTCCCCGGGACAGGGTTACAATGAGCAGTTCTTC. This codes for CASSTSPGQGYNEQFF.

This clonotype was found a few times. This chain links TRBV28 with TRBJ2-3; D ambiguous. Per the germline V gene, CDR1 is MDHEN and CDR2 is SYDVKM. V lost 2 bases to trimming and J lost 4 bases, with 16 bases between them. The CDR3 has 16 amino acids. In nucleotides, the CDR3 is TGTGCCAGCAGTTTAGATGGCGGTCCTGGGGCAGATACGCAGTATTTT. Encoded protein: CASSLDGGPGADTQYF.

V and J are TRBV24-1 and TRBJ2-3; TRBD2 is a possible D gene (5 bases). The V end was cut by 4 bases, the J end by 4 bases, with 17 bases between. There are 16 residues in the CDR3. Germline CDR1 KGHDR, CDR2 SFDVKD. CDR3 nucleotides: TGTGCCACCAGTGACCCCTTACTAGAATATGCAGATACGCAGTATTTT. It is translated as CATSDPLLEYADTQYF.

The chain recombines TRBV19 with TRBJ1-2, with D perhaps matching TRBD1 (6 bases). CDR1 is LNHDA, CDR2 SQIVND, per germline (reference sequence). Trimming cost V 5 bases and J 2 bases, with 18 bases left between them. The CDR3 sequence is 16 residues long. This CDR3 is CASSLTLKGGNYGYTF. The CDR3 bases are TGTGCCAGTAGTCTTACCCTGAAGGGGGGAAACTATGGCTACACCTTC.

The gene calls are TRBV14 and TRBJ2-1, with TRBD2 as a possible D gene (5 bases). The CDR3 runs 13 residues. Germline assignment: CDR1 SGHDN and CDR2 FVKESK. Trimming shortened V by 4 bases and J by 6 bases, and 10 bases separated the two germline ends. CDR3 sequence (DNA): TGTGCCAGCAGCCCGGGATTTTTCAATGAGCAGTTCTTC. This gives the protein CASSPGFFNEQFF.

In this sample, this clonotype turned up many times. V usage is TRBV7-9 and J usage is TRBJ2-5; 10 nucleotides match TRBD2. CDR3 length equals 17 residues. Germline loops: CDR1 SEHNR, CDR2 FQNEAQ (reference sequence). V lost 5 bases, J lost 1 base, and 10 bases stayed unmatched. The CDR3 region is CASSELAGVMSQETQYF. The CDR3 region has the DNA TGTGCCAGCAGCGAGCTAGCGGGGGTGATGAGCCAAGAGACCCAGTACTTC.

This chain joins TRBV11-1 and TRBJ2-1; 9 bases are a match to TRBD1. Germline V gene sequence: CDR1 SGHAT, CDR2 FQDESV (reference sequence). V shed 6 bases, J shed 4 bases, and the junction held 7 bases outside the gene matches. The CDR3 has 15 residues. The CDR3 loop is CASREGQGGYNEQFF. The CDR3 DNA sequence: TGTGCCAGCAGGGAGGGACAGGGTGGTTACAATGAGCAGTTCTTC. Full variable domain (remainder filled in from reference TRBV11-1 and TRBJ2-1): EAEVAQSPRYKITEKSQAVAFWCDPISGHATLYWYRQILGQGPELLVQFQDESVVDDSQLPKDRFSAERLKGVDSTLKIQPAELGDSAMYLCASREGQGGYNEQFFGPGTRLTVL.

The CDR3 here is CASSSLLPEAFF. CDR3 DNA: TGTGCCAGCAGTAGCCTATTACCTGAAGCTTTCTTT. The rearrangement joins TRBV2 to TRBJ1-1; D gene unclear. The CDR3 runs 12 residues. Trimming stripped 5 bases from V and 6 bases from J, with 10 bases between. The V gene's germline CDR1 is SNHLY and CDR2 FYNNEI. Complete variable domain (other parts from reference TRBV2 and TRBJ1-1): EPEVTQTPSHQVTQMGQEVILRCVPISNHLYFYWYRQILGQKVEFLVSFYNNEISEKSEIFDDQFSVERPDGSNFTLKIRSTKLEDSAMYFCASSSLLPEAFFGQGTRLTVV.

There are a few counts of this clonotype. The genes are TRBV6-4 and TRBJ2-3; 8 bases fit TRBD2. This CDR3 has 16 amino acids. V lost 2 bases to trimming and J lost 3 bases; unmatched junction nucleotides: 7. CDR1 and CDR2 from the germline V gene are MRHNA and SNTAGT. For the CDR3, the DNA is TGTGCCAGCAGTGACCGGGAGGGGCCTATGACAGATACGCAGTATTTT. It specifies CASSDREGPMTDTQYF.

The chain couples TRBV28 to TRBJ2-7; tentative D call: TRBD2 (6 bases). The germline V gene has CDR1 MDHEN and CDR2 SYDVKM. The length of the CDR3 is 15 residues. V shed 1 base and J shed 0 bases, with 10 bases lying between them. In DNA, the CDR3 is TGTGCCAGCAGTTTATCCCTAGCGAGCTCCTACGAGCAGTACGTC. As protein: CASSLSLASSYEQYV.

CDR3 residues: CASRTPMGASYGYTF. CDR3 bases: TGTGCCAGCAGGACCCCAATGGGAGCAAGCTATGGCTACACCTTC. The chain links TRBV6-1 to TRBJ1-2; unclear D gene. Germline V gives CDR1 MNHNS, CDR2 SASEGT. The CDR3 has 15 amino acids. V was cut by 6 bases and J by 4 bases, with 18 bases left in between.

Only a few counts were recorded for this clonotype. V is TRBV7-6 and J is TRBJ2-7; 7 bases map to TRBD1. The V and J ends lost 0 bases and 6 bases, in that order; junction bases with no gene match: 2. The CDR3 loop spans 13 amino acids. Germline loops: CDR1 SGHVS, CDR2 FNYEAQ. The CDR3 bases are TGTGCCAGCAGCTTAGCACAGGGGTTCGAGCAGTACGTC. This sequence encodes CASSLAQGFEQYV.

J is TRBJ2-1 and V is TRBV6-5, with D perhaps assigned TRBD1 or TRBD2 (5 bases each). Per the germline V gene, CDR1 is MNHEY and CDR2 is SVGAGI. The CDR3 sequence is 12 residues long. V was clipped by 5 bases and J by 13 bases, with 15 bases between them. The DNA of the CDR3 is TGTGCCAGCAGTCACGGGGCGAGGGACCAGTTCTTC. Its protein is CASSHGARDQFF.

The rearrangement uses TRBV27 and TRBJ1-1; TRBD1 matches at 12 bases. The CDR3 loop spans 14 amino acids. The germline V gene encodes CDR1 MNHEY and CDR2 SMNVEV (reference sequence). The junction had 2 bases not matched to a gene; V was cut back by 3 bases and J by 6 bases. CDR3: CASSFGTGGAEAFF. Written as DNA, the CDR3 is TGTGCCAGCAGTTTCGGGACAGGGGGCGCTGAAGCTTTCTTT.

The genes are TRBV7-9 and TRBJ1-1, with 8 nucleotides matching TRBD1. This CDR3 comprises 14 residues. Germline V gene data show CDR1 as SEHNR and CDR2 as FQNEAQ (reference sequence). The CDR3 spells CVVPQGDGNTEAFF. DNA of the CDR3: TGTGTCGTACCACAGGGGGATGGGAACACTGAAGCTTTCTTT.

V gene TRBV12-3 or TRBV12-4 combines with J gene TRBJ2-1, with D uncertain. The CDR3 is 12 amino acids. V dropped 4 bases and J dropped 10 bases, with 11 bases sitting between them. The CDR3 here is CASSSPGEEQFF. The CDR3 region has the DNA TGTGCCAGCAGTTCCCCTGGGGAAGAGCAGTTCTTC.

CDR3 sequence reads: CASSIVGTNNEQFF. The CDR3 region has the DNA TGTGCCAGCAGTATAGTCGGGACTAACAATGAGCAGTTCTTC. This sequence joins TRBV7-6 and TRBJ2-1, with 7 bases aligning to TRBD2. Germline V lookup: CDR1 SGHVS, CDR2 FNYEAQ. V lost 6 bases, J lost 5 bases, and 7 bases stayed unmatched. The CDR3 has 14 amino acids.

The gene calls are TRBV7-9 and TRBJ2-1, with D hard to call. This CDR3 is built from 14 residues. Trimming shortened V by 4 bases and J by 7 bases, and 14 bases separated the two germline ends. Germline CDR1 reads SEHNR; CDR2 reads FQNEAQ (reference sequence). The CDR3 loop is CASSSPASRNEQFF. CDR3 bases: TGTGCCAGCAGCTCCCCCGCGTCCCGTAATGAGCAGTTCTTC.

This clonotype came up many times. The V gene is TRBV12-5, the J gene TRBJ1-1, with 8 bases that match TRBD1. There are 16 residues in the CDR3. Trimming cost V 3 bases and J 1 base; bases outside gene matches: 7. Germline CDR1 is LGHNT and CDR2 is FRNRAP. The CDR3: CASGFSKGQENTEAFF. The CDR3 DNA reads as TGTGCTAGTGGTTTCTCAAAGGGACAGGAGAACACTGAAGCTTTCTTT.

This clonotype occurred a few times. An end of the junction does not agree with germline; a read error may underlie this. This rearrangement joins TRBV7-6 to TRBJ1-2; weak D call: TRBD1 (5 bases). The V gene's germline CDR1 is SGHVS and CDR2 FNYEAQ. CDR3 length equals 15 residues. The CDR3 coding sequence is TGTGCCAGCAACTTAACGCAGGGATATAACTATGGCTACACCTTC. Its protein is CASNLTQGYNYGYTF.

This clonotype has more than one count but fewer than ten. The J gene is TRBJ2-5, the V gene TRBV2; D remains ambiguous. The germline V gene encodes CDR1 SNHLY and CDR2 FYNNEI. CDR3 length: 11 residues. V lost 8 bases to trimming and J lost 0 bases, with 4 bases between them. CDR3 DNA sequence: TGTGCCAGCGAGTACCAAGAGACCCAGTACTTC. It specifies CASEYQETQYF.

This clonotype turned up a few times. J is TRBJ1-2 and V is TRBV7-9; no definite D call. Trimming removed 1 base from V and 5 bases from J, with 14 bases in between. This CDR3 region has 15 residues. Per the germline V gene, CDR1 is SEHNR and CDR2 is FQNEAQ (reference sequence). The CDR3 loop reads CASSLEEGAWYGYTF. The CDR3 coding sequence is TGTGCCAGCAGCTTAGAGGAGGGTGCCTGGTATGGCTACACCTTC.

CDR3 amino acids: CASSPNPSGFSGANVLTF. The DNA of the CDR3 is TGTGCCAGCAGCCCAAACCCTTCAGGATTCTCTGGGGCCAACGTCCTGACTTTC. The V call is TRBV7-8, the J call TRBJ2-6; D not resolved. Germline V gene sequence: CDR1 SGHVS, CDR2 FQNEAQ. Trimming took off 5 bases at V and 0 bases at J, with 17 bases between the two ends. The CDR3 runs 18 residues. Based on the CDR3 plus reference TRBV7-8 and TRBJ2-6, the full variable domain is GAGVSQSPRYKVAKRGQDVALRCDPISGHVSLFWYQQALGQGPEFLTYFQNEAQLDKSGLPSDRFFAERPEGSVSTLKIQRTQQEDSAVYLCASSPNPSGFSGANVLTFGAGSRLTVL.

This clonotype was recorded a few times. The V gene is TRBV27, the J gene TRBJ2-1, with TRBD2 matching 8 bases. Germline V CDR1 and CDR2: MNHEY, SMNVEV (reference sequence). The V segment lost 2 bases and the J segment 4 bases; nucleotides outside the gene matches: 4. This CDR3 region has 15 residues. DNA of the CDR3: TGTGCCAGCAGTTTAGGGGCTAGCGGGTACAATGAGCAGTTCTTC. Protein product: CASSLGASGYNEQFF.